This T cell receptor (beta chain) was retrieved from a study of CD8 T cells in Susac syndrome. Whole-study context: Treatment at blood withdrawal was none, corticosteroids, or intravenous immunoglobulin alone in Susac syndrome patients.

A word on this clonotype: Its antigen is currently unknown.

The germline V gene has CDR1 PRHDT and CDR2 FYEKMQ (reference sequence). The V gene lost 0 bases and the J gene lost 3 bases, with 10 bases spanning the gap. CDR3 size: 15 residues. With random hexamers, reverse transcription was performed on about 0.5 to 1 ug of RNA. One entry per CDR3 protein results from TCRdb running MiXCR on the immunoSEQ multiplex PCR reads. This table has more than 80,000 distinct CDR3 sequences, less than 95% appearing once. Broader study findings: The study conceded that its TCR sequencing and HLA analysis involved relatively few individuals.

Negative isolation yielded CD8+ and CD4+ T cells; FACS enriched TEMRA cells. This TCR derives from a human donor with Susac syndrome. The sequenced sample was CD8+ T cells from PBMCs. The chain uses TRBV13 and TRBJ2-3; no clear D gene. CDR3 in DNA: TGTGCCAGCAGCTTAGGGCTCCTCTCAACAGATACGCAGTATTTT. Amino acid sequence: CASSLGLLSTDTQYF. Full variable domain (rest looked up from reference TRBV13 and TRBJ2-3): AAGVIQSPRHLIKEKRETATLKCYPIPRHDTVYWYQQGPGQDPQFLISFYEKMQSDKGSIPDRFSAQQFSDYHSELNMSSLELGDSALYFCASSLGLLSTDTQYFGPGTRLTVL.